Included here is one T cell receptor beta chain sequence, with context. This entry is derived from a study of blood T cell repertoires in COVID-19. Authors' data handling: Scientists estimated how many nucleated cells there were by amplifying reference gene primers. The table came from immunoSEQ multiplex PCR; TCRdb's copy has only in-frame clones and leaves some out. V and J calls and clone size are copied from that table; D and trimming were computed from the DNA. Of roughly 200,000 clones listed, nearly 85% are singletons. Trimming took 1 base from V and 3 from J, leaving 14 bases between them. Germline CDR1 is SGHDT and CDR2 is YYEEEE. The CDR3 runs to 15 residues. Followed over time, Seattle patients had been enrolled while infection was active.

The rearrangement joins TRBV5-6 to TRBJ2-7, with D possibly TRBD1 on 5 matching bases. Sequenced sample: peripheral blood. The receptor comes from a woman aged 25 to 45 with COVID-19, enrolled during active disease. The chain's CDR3 is CASSLWMGLYYEQYF. For the CDR3, the DNA is TGTGCCAGCAGCTTGTGGATGGGGCTCTACTACGAGCAGTACTTC.